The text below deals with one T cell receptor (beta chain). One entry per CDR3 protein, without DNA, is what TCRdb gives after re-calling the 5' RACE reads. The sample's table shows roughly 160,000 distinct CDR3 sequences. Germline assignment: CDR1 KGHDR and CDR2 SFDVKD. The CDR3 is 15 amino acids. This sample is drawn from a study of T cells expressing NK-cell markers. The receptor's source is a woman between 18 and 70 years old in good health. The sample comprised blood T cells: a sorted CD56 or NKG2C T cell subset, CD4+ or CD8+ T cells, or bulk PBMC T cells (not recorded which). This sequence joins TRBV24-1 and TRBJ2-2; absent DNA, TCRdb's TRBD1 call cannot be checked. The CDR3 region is CATSEEHRGRGELFF.